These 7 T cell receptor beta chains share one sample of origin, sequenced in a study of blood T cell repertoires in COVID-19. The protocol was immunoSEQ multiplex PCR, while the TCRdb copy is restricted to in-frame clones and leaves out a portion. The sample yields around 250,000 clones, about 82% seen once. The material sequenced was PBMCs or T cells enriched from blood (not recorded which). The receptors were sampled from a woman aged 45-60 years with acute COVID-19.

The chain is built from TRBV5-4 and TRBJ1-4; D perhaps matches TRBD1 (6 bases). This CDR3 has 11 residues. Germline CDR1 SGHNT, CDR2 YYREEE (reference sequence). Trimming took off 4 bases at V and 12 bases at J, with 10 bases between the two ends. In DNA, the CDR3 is TGTGCCAGCAGCCCTAGGACAGAACTGTTTTTT. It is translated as CASSPRTELFF. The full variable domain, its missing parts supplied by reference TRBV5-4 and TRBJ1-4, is ETGVTQSPTHLIKTRGQQVTLRCSSQSGHNTVSWYQQALGQGPQFIFQYYREEENGRGNFPPRFSGLQFPNYSSELNVNALELDDSALYLCASSPRTELFFGSGTQLSVL.

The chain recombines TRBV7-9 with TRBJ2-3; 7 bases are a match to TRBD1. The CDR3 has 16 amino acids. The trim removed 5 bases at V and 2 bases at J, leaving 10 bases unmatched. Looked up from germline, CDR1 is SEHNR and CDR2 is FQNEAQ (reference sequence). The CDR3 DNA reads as TGTGCCAGCAGCCGGACAGGAAGCCCCGTCACAGATACGCAGTATTTT. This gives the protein CASSRTGSPVTDTQYF.

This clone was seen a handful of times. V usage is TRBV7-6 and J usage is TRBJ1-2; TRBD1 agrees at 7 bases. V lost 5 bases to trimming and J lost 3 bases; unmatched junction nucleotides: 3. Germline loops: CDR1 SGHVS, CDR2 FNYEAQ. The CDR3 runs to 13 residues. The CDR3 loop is CASSPTGDYGYTF. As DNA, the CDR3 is TGTGCCAGCAGCCCCACAGGGGACTATGGCTACACCTTC.

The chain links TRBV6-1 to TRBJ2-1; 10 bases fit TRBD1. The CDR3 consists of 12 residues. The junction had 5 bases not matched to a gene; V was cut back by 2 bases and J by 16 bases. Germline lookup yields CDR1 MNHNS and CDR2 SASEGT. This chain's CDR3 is CASSEPTGGVFF. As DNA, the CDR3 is TGTGCCAGCAGTGAACCGACAGGGGGCGTATTCTTC.

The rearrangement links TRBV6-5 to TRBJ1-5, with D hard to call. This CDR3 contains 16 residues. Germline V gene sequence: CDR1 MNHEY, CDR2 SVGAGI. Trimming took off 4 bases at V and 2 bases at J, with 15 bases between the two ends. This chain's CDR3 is CASSSTKGRGNQPQHF. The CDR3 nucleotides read TGTGCCAGCAGTTCGACTAAAGGAAGGGGCAATCAGCCCCAGCATTTT.

CDR3 loop: CASSPQAGRDGGYTF. The DNA for the CDR3 is TGTGCCAGCAGCCCGCAGGCAGGGCGTGATGGAGGCTACACCTTC. The chain uses TRBV7-9 and TRBJ1-2, with D perhaps TRBD1 (5 bases). Looked up from germline, CDR1 is SEHNR and CDR2 is FQNEAQ (reference sequence). The CDR3 is 15 amino acids. Trimming removed 5 bases from V and 8 bases from J, with 21 bases in between. Complete variable domain (other parts from reference TRBV7-9 and TRBJ1-2): DTGVSQNPRHKITKRGQNVTFRCDPISEHNRLYWYRQTLGQGPEFLTYFQNEAQLEKSRLLSDRFSAERPKGSFSTLEIQRTEQGDSAMYLCASSPQAGRDGGYTFGSGTRLTVV.

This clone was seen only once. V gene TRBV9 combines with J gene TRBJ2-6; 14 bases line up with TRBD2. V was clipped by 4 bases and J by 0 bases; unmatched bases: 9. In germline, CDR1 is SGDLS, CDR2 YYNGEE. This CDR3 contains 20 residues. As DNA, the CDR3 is TGTGCCAGCAGCCGGACTAGCGGGGGGCTTAAGGCCTCTGGGGCCAACGTCCTGACTTTC. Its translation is CASSRTSGGLKASGANVLTF.